A selection of T cell receptor beta chains follows, all from one sample in a study of cytomegalovirus exposure and HLA in healthy donors. Repertoires were generated with immunoSEQ multiplex PCR, while TCRdb's copy carries only in-frame clones and drops some. The table includes 100,000 or so clones, about four fifths detected once. The specimen was PBMCs. The receptor source for this set is a human donor in good health. CDR3s leave out the opening cysteine and the closing phenylalanine or tryptophan. Each record gives: V gene, D gene, CDR3 protein. A D gene is named only where the DNA matches it firmly.

TRBV28 . ASSFSRGSYNEQF
TRBV7-2 . ASSEFANTGELF
TRBV18 . ASSSGTTREQF
TRBV18 TRBD1 ASSPGTANTEAF
TRBV27 . ASSLSSTISAF
TRBV28 TRBD1 ASRTGSNQPQH
TRBV7-2 . ASSSSRNYGYT
TRBV7-2 TRBD1 ASSLDRTGGPYGYT
TRBV27 TRBD2 ASSSGTSGRNEQF
TRBV18 TRBD1 ASSLQQGEVGYEQY
TRBV7-3 TRBD2 ASSSRTSGSMWETQY
TRBV12-2 . ASRVPGLAYREQF
TRBV6-5 TRBD1 ASRRQGVDEQF
TRBV10-3 TRBD1 AISSGTGEPGLNTEAF
TRBV2 TRBD2 ASNNGGTQETQY
TRBV5-6 TRBD1 ASSSNRGDTEAF
TRBV7-2 . ASSLGGTGNTIY
TRBV5-8 . ASSISGLQSPLH
TRBV19 . ASSTHRENTEAF
TRBV4-2 TRBD1 ASSREVGPTGVGNTIY
TRBV9 . ASSFGSSYEQY
TRBV7-9 . ASSLGVAGRNGYT
TRBV25-1 . ASQGFTNEKLF
TRBV29-1 . SAGEGANYGYT
TRBV19 . ASSIGGEQY
TRBV7-9 . ASSYGQSGNTIY
TRBV7-2 . ASSLMRSGYSPDTQY
TRBV29-1 . SVVKPGYGYT
TRBV30 . AWSVGQGSYEQY
TRBV27 TRBD1 ASSRDRDLGYT
TRBV19 TRBD1 ASSSRDRGNYGYT
TRBV19 TRBD2 ASSTSRLADEQF
TRBV5-1 TRBD1 ASRATGLHLRSNQPQH
TRBV5-1 TRBD2 ASSSHGGGYNEQF
TRBV27 . ASSLQATSYEQY
TRBV29-1 TRBD1 SVVGGTGAGMNTEAF
TRBV5-6 . ASSDLGGSSGNTIY
TRBV5-1 TRBD1 ASSRQGADNEQF
TRBV6-1 . ATWTGGNQPQH
TRBV11-1 . ASSLRGADRVSGETQY
TRBV7-2 TRBD1 ASSLGVGQTYEQY
TRBV5-6 . ASSLSPGLLTGNTIY
TRBV18 TRBD1 ASSQGQGGYEQY
TRBV7-8 . ASSLAHLTGNTEAF
TRBV6-1 TRBD1 ASRPDRGGHEQY
TRBV11-2 TRBD2 ASSKLAGGPNEQF
TRBV5-4 . ASSLGQTEAF
TRBV19 TRBD1 ASSWGQGNTGELF
TRBV4-2 . ASSQDAGNNEQF
TRBV5-1 TRBD2 ASSLGQASGAWAITDTQY
TRBV9 TRBD1 ASSVALLGTGGQETQY
TRBV29-1 . SVDGRSGTQY
TRBV11-2 TRBD1 ASSSAGTVTYEQY
TRBV12-5 . ASGRASPYDEKLF
TRBV19 . ASSHDWRYNEQF
TRBV5-1 TRBD1 ASSLGDRGRLRNYGYT
TRBV7-2 TRBD1 ASSQKTGSEAF